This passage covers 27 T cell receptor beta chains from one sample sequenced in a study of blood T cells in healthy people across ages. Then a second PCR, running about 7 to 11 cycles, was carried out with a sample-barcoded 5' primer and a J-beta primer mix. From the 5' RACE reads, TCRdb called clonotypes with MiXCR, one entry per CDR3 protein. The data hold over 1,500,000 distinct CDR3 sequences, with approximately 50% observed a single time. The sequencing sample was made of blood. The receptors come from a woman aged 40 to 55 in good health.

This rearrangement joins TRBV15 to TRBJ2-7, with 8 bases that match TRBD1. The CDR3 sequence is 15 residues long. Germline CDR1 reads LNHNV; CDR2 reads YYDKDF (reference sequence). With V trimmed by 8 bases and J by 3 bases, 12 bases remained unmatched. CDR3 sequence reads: CATAIDRGVFYEQYF. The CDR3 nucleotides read TGTGCCACCGCAATTGACAGGGGAGTCTTCTACGAGCAGTACTTC.

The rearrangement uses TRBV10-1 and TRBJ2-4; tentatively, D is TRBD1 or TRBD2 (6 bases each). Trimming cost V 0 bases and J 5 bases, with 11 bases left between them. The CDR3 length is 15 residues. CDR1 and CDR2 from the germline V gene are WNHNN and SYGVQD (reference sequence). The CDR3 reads CASSESPGAENIQYF. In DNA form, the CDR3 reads TGCGCCAGCAGTGAGTCCCCGGGGGCCGAAAACATTCAGTACTTC.

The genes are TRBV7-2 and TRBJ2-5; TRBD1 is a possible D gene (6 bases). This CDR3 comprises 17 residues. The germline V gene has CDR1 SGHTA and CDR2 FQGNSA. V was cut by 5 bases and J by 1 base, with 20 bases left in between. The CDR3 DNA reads TGTGCCAGCAGCACCCGGCGAGTGGGGGCAGGCCAAGAGACCCAGTACTTC. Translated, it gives CASSTRRVGAGQETQYF. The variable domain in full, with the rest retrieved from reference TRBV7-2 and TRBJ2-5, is GAGVSQSPSNKVTEKGKDVELRCDPISGHTALYWYRQSLGQGLEFLIYFQGNSAPDKSGLPSDRFSAERTGGSVSTLTIQRTQQEDSAVYLCASSTRRVGAGQETQYFGPGTRLLVL.

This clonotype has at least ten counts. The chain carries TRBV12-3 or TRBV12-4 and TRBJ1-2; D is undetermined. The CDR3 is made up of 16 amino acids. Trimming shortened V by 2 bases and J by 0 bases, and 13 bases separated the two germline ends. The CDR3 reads CASSLSTQLPNYGYTF. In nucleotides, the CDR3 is TGTGCCAGCAGTTTATCGACGCAGCTACCTAACTATGGCTACACCTTC.

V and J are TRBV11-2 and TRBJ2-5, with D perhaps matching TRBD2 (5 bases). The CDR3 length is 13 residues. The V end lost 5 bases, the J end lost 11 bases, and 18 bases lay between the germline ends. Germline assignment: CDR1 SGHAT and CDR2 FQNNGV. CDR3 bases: TGTGCCAGCAGCACCCTCGCGGCGTGGGAGCAGTACTTC. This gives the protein CASSTLAAWEQYF. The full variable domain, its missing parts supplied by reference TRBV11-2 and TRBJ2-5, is EAGVAQSPRYKIIEKRQSVAFWCNPISGHATLYWYQQILGQGPKLLIQFQNNGVVDDSQLPKDRFSAERLKGVDSTLKIQPAKLEDSAVYLCASSTLAAWEQYFGPGTRLLVL.

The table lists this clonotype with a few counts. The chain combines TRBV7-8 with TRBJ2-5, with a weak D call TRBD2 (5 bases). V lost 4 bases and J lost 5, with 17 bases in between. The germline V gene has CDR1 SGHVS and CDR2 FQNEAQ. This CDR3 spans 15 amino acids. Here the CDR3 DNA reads TGTGCCAGCAGCTCCACTTGGGAGAGTAGGGAGACCCAGTACTTC. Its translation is CASSSTWESRETQYF.

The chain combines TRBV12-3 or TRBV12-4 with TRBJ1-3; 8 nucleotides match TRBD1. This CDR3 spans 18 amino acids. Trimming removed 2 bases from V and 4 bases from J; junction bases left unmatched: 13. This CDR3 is CASSLRGQAVGMGNTIYF. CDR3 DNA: TGTGCCAGCAGTTTAAGGGGACAGGCAGTCGGAATGGGAAACACCATATATTTT.

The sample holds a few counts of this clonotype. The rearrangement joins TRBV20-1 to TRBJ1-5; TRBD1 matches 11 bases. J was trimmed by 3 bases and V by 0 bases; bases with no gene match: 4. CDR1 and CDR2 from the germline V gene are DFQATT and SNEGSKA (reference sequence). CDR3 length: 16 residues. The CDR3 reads CSARDTGQGDNQPQHF. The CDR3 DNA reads TGCAGTGCTAGAGATACGGGACAGGGGGACAATCAGCCCCAGCATTTT.

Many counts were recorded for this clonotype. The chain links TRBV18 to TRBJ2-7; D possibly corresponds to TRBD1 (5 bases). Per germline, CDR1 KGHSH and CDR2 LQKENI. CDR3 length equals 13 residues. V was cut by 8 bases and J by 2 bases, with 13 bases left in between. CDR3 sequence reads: CASSPQGTYEQYF. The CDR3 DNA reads TGTGCCAGCAGCCCGCAGGGTACCTACGAGCAGTACTTC.

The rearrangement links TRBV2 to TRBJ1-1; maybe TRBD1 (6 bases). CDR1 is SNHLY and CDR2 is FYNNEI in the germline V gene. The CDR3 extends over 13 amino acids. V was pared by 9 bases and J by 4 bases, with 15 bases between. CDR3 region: CASLRDIGTEAFF. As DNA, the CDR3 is TGTGCCAGTTTGAGGGACATCGGCACTGAAGCTTTCTTT.

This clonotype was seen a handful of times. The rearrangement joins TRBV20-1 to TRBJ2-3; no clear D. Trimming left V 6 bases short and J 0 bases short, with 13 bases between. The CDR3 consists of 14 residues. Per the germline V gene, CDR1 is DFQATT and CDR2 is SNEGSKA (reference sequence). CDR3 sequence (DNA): TGCAGTGCAATAGAATCGACTAGCACAGATACGCAGTATTTT. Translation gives CSAIESTSTDTQYF.

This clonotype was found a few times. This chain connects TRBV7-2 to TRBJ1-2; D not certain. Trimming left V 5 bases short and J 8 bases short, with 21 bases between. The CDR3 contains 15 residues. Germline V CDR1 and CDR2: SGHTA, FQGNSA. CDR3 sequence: CASSPARSLMGGYTF. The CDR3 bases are TGTGCCAGCAGCCCCGCTCGGTCCTTGATGGGGGGCTACACCTTC.

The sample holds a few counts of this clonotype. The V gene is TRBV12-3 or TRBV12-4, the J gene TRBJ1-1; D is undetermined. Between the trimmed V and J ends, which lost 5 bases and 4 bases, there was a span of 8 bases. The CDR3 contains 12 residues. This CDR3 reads CASSRPSTEAFF. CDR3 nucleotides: TGTGCCAGCAGTAGGCCGAGCACTGAAGCTTTCTTT.

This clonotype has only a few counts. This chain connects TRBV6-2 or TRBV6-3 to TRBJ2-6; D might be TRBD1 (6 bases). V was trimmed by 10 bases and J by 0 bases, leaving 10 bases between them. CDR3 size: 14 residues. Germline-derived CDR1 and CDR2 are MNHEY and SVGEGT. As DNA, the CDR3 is TGTGCCACACCAGGGGACTCTGGGGCCAACGTCCTGACTTTC. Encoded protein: CATPGDSGANVLTF.

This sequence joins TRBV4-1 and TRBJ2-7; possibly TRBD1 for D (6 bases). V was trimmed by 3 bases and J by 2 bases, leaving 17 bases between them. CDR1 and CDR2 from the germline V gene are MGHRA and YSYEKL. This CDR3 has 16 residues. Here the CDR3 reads CASSHGIVRGTYEQYF. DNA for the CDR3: TGCGCCAGCAGCCATGGGATTGTAAGGGGGACCTACGAGCAGTACTTC.

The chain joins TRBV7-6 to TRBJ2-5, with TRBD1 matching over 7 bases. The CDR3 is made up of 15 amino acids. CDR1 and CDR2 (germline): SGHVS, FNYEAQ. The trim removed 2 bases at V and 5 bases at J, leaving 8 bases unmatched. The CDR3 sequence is CASSLNGAGGETQYF. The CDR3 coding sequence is TGTGCCAGCAGCTTAAACGGGGCAGGGGGTGAGACCCAGTACTTC.

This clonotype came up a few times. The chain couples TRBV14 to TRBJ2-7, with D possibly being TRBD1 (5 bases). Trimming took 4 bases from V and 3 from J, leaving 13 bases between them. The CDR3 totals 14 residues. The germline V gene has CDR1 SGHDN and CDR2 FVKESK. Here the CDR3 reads CASSRRTPNYEQYF. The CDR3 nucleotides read TGTGCCAGCAGCCGACGGACACCCAACTACGAGCAGTACTTC.

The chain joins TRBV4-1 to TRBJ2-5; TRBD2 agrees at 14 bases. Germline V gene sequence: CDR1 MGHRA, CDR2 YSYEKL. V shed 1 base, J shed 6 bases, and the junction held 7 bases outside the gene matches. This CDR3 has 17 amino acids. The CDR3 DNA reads TGCGCCAGCAGCCAAGCGGAGACTAGCGGGGGGGCCAAGACCCAGTACTTC. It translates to CASSQAETSGGAKTQYF.

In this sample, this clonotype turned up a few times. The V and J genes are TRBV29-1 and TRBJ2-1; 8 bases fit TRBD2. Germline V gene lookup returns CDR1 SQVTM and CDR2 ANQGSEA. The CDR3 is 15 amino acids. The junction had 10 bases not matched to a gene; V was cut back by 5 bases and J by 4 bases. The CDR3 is CSVSRGGKSYNEQFF. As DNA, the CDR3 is TGCAGCGTTTCCCGGGGGGGTAAATCGTACAATGAGCAGTTCTTC.

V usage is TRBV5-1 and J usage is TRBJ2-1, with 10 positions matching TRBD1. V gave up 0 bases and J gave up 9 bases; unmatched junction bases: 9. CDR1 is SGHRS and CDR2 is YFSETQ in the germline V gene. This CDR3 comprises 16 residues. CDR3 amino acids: CASSLVSGTGATEQFF. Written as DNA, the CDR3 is TGCGCCAGCAGCTTGGTATCCGGGACAGGGGCCACTGAGCAGTTCTTC.

The CDR3 bases are TGCGCCAGCAGCTTGGGACATATCACAGATACGCAGTATTTT. It is translated as CASSLGHITDTQYF. The chain carries TRBV5-1 and TRBJ2-3; no reliable D call. V shed 0 bases and J shed 2 bases, with 7 bases lying between them. This CDR3 comprises 14 residues. Germline-derived CDR1 and CDR2 are SGHRS and YFSETQ.

Written as DNA, the CDR3 is TGTGCCAGCAGCCGGCGGACTAGCGGGGGAGAGACCCAGTACTTC. Protein: CASSRRTSGGETQYF. The chain uses TRBV3-1 and TRBJ2-5, with 13 bases fitting TRBD2. Germline values: CDR1 LGHDT, CDR2 YNNKEL (reference sequence). The CDR3 loop spans 15 amino acids. V trimming: 4 bases; J trimming: 4 bases; junction bases outside the gene matches: 3.

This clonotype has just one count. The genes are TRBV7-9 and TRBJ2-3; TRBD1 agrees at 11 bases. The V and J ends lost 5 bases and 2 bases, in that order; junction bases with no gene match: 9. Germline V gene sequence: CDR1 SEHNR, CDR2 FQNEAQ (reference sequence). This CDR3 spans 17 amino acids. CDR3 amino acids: CASSRLRDRGATDTQYF. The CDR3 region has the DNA TGTGCCAGCAGCCGACTCCGGGACAGGGGGGCCACAGATACGCAGTATTTT.

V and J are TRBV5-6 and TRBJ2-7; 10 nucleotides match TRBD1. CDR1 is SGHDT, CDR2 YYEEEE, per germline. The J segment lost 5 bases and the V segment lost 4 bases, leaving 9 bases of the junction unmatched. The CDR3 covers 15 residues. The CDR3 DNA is TGTGCCAGCAGCGACGTGGGACAGGGGAGGCACGAGCAGTACTTC. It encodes CASSDVGQGRHEQYF.

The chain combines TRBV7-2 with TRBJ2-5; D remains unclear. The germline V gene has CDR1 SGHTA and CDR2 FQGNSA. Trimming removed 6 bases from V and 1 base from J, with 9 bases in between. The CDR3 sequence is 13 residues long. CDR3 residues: CASRKSTQETQYF. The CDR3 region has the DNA TGTGCCAGCAGAAAGTCCACCCAAGAGACCCAGTACTTC.

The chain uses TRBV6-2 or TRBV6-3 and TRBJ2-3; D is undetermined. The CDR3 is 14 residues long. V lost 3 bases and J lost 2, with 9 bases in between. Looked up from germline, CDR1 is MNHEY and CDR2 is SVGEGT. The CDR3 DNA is TGTGCCAGCAGTTATTTACATTCCACAGATACGCAGTATTTT. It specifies CASSYLHSTDTQYF.

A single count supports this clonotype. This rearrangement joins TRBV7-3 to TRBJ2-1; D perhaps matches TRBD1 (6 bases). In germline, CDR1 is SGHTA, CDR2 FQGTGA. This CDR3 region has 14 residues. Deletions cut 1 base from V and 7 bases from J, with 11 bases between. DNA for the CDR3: TGTGCCAGCAGCTTAAACACTCAGGGGAATGAGCAGTTCTTC. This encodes CASSLNTQGNEQFF.